Presented here are 32 T cell receptor beta chains from one specimen sequenced in a study of blood T cell repertoires in COVID-19. Clones were sequenced by immunoSEQ multiplex PCR, and TCRdb holds only the in-frame ones, with some missing. The repertoire holds 190,000 or so clones, with around four fifths as singletons. Sequencing was carried out using peripheral blood. Source of these receptors: a man aged 60 to 75 with COVID-19, enrolled during active disease.

V and J are TRBV3-1 (or the pseudogene TRBV3-2) and TRBJ2-7, with D possibly TRBD2 on 5 matching bases. This CDR3 is built from 13 residues. Germline V gives CDR1 LGHDT, CDR2 YNNKEL (reference sequence). The V end lost 3 bases, the J end lost 0 bases, and 6 bases lay between the germline ends. The CDR3 loop is CASSHRGSYEQYF. CDR3 nucleotide sequence: TGTGCCAGCAGCCATCGGGGCTCCTACGAGCAGTACTTC.

This clone was counted once. This rearrangement joins TRBV5-4 to TRBJ2-2; TRBD1 might be the D (5 bases). V lost 0 bases and J lost 0, with 15 bases in between. The CDR3 is 18 amino acids. From germline, CDR1 is SGHNT and CDR2 YYREEE (reference sequence). CDR3 bases: TGTGCCAGCAGCTTGGACAGGCCCGGATTAACGAACACCGGGGAGCTGTTTTTT. It is translated as CASSLDRPGLTNTGELFF.

The chain couples TRBV27 to TRBJ2-1, with TRBD2 as a possible D gene (6 bases). Germline CDR1 reads MNHEY; CDR2 reads SMNVEV (reference sequence). Trimming left V 5 bases short and J 6 bases short, with 20 bases between. The CDR3 is 16 amino acids. The CDR3 nucleotides are TGTGCCAGCAGTGGGATCTGGGCGGGACGGAGCAATGAGCAGTTCTTC. This encodes CASSGIWAGRSNEQFF.

The V and J genes are TRBV15 and TRBJ1-2; D is undetermined. The CDR3 runs 14 residues. V lost 3 bases, J lost 4 bases, and 12 bases lay in between. The germline V gene encodes CDR1 LNHNV and CDR2 YYDKDF (reference sequence). CDR3 in DNA: TGTGCCACCAGCAGGTCCGGGGTTCTCTATGGCTACACCTTC. Protein: CATSRSGVLYGYTF.

The J gene is TRBJ2-2, the V gene TRBV7-2; 8 bases are a match to TRBD1. V was clipped by 7 bases and J by 1 base; unmatched bases: 5. Germline V gene lookup returns CDR1 SGHTA and CDR2 FQGNSA. The CDR3 loop spans 15 amino acids. CDR3 DNA: TGTGCCAGCACCCAGGGGACAGGGAACACCGGGGAGCTGTTTTTT. The encoded protein is CASTQGTGNTGELFF.

The chain uses TRBV19 and TRBJ2-2; D not certain. The CDR3 spans 10 residues. The V gene lost 7 bases and the J gene lost 5 bases, with 2 bases spanning the gap. CDR1 is LNHDA, CDR2 SQIVND, per germline (reference sequence). CDR3 DNA sequence: TGTGCCAGTACGACCGGGGAGCTGTTTTTT. This codes for CASTTGELFF.

The chain links TRBV2 to TRBJ2-1; D is unclear. In germline, CDR1 is SNHLY, CDR2 FYNNEI. The CDR3 sequence is 12 residues long. Trimming removed 3 bases from V and 6 bases from J, with 6 bases in between. In nucleotides, the CDR3 is TGTGCCAGCAGTGATAGCTTCAATGAGCAGTTCTTC. Translating gives CASSDSFNEQFF.

This rearrangement joins TRBV15 to TRBJ2-7; D is possibly TRBD2 (7 bases). Germline V gene data show CDR1 as LNHNV and CDR2 as YYDKDF (reference sequence). V was cut by 6 bases and J by 3 bases, with 18 bases left in between. This CDR3 contains 15 residues. The DNA of the CDR3 is TGTGCCACCAGAGCCTGGGGGGGGGCTAGCTACGAGCAGTACTTC. Residues: CATRAWGGASYEQYF.

The rearrangement links TRBV6-2 or TRBV6-3 to TRBJ2-7; possible D gene TRBD1, 5 bases. Germline loops: CDR1 MNHEY, CDR2 SVGEGT. The CDR3 covers 14 residues. With 2 bases removed from V and 3 bases from J, the gap between germline ends came to 11 bases. The CDR3 is CASSYQGNFYEQYF. The CDR3 bases are TGTGCCAGCAGTTACCAGGGAAACTTCTACGAGCAGTACTTC.

The CDR3 sequence is CAWHRGFAGNTIYF. CDR3 nucleotides: TGTGCCTGGCACAGGGGGTTTGCTGGAAACACCATATATTTT. This rearrangement joins TRBV30 to TRBJ1-3, with 8 bases matching TRBD1. Germline V gives CDR1 GTSNPN, CDR2 SVGIG (reference sequence). The CDR3 is 14 residues long. Losses at the gene ends were 5 bases for V and 2 bases for J; bases not matched to a gene: 5.

V gene TRBV5-4 combines with J gene TRBJ2-5, with D perhaps TRBD2 (5 bases). V lost 4 bases to trimming and J lost 3 bases, with 16 bases between them. This CDR3 is built from 15 residues. CDR1 and CDR2 (germline): SGHNT, YYREEE (reference sequence). The CDR3 loop is CASSPGGLSEETQYF. Here the CDR3 DNA reads TGTGCCAGCAGCCCCGGAGGACTTAGCGAAGAGACCCAGTACTTC.

V and J are TRBV7-9 and TRBJ1-2; TRBD1 might be the D (5 bases). From germline, CDR1 is SEHNR and CDR2 FQNEAQ (reference sequence). The CDR3 spans 13 residues. V lost 0 bases and J 5 bases, leaving 7 bases between the germline ends. The CDR3: CASSLAGAYGYTF. In DNA, the CDR3 is TGTGCCAGCAGCTTAGCAGGGGCGTATGGCTACACCTTC.

This chain connects TRBV5-1 to TRBJ2-7, with 7 bases aligning to TRBD2. V trimming: 5 bases; J trimming: 0 bases; junction bases outside the gene matches: 8. Germline V lookup: CDR1 SGHRS, CDR2 YFSETQ. This CDR3 contains 15 residues. The CDR3 bases are TGCGCCAGCAGTTCCCGCGGGGGAAGCTCCTACGAGCAGTACTTC. Amino acids: CASSSRGGSSYEQYF.

V usage is TRBV21-1 and J usage is TRBJ1-4; the table names TRBD1, a call not compared with the DNA. TRBV21-1 is a pseudogene locus. The CDR3 spans 14 residues. CDR3 loop: CASGDGTGDEKLFF. The CDR3 DNA reads TGTGCCAGCGGGGATGGGACAGGGGATGAAAAACTGTTTTTT.

The CDR3 sequence: CAISRGTNNQPQHF. The CDR3 DNA reads TGTGCCATCAGCAGGGGGACCAACAATCAGCCCCAGCATTTT. The V call is TRBV10-3, the J call TRBJ1-5, with TRBD1 matching 7 bases. V was pared by 6 bases and J by 3 bases, with 5 bases of the junction left unmatched. CDR1 and CDR2 from the germline V gene are ENHRY and SYGVKD. This CDR3 has 14 amino acids.

The V gene is TRBV28, the J gene TRBJ1-2; D may be TRBD1 (5 bases). The V end was cut by 5 bases, the J end by 7 bases, with 17 bases between. The germline V gene has CDR1 MDHEN and CDR2 SYDVKM. There are 14 residues in the CDR3. DNA of the CDR3: TGTGCCAGCAGTGGGGGGGAGGGGATAAGTGGCTACACCTTC. This sequence encodes CASSGGEGISGYTF.

The rearrangement joins TRBV5-1 to TRBJ1-4; 8 bases map to TRBD1. In germline, CDR1 is SGHRS, CDR2 YFSETQ. There are 15 residues in the CDR3. V dropped 5 bases and J dropped 7; count of bases not matched to a gene: 10. This CDR3 is CASRLGQGGGEKLFF. DNA for the CDR3: TGCGCCAGCAGACTCGGACAGGGAGGGGGTGAAAAACTGTTTTTT.

The chain combines TRBV20-1 with TRBJ1-1; 8 positions agree with TRBD1. This CDR3 is built from 11 residues. J lost 5 bases, V lost 7 bases, and 3 bases had no gene match. Germline V lookup: CDR1 DFQATT, CDR2 SNEGSKA (reference sequence). The CDR3 sequence: CSVDRGTEAFF. Written as DNA, the CDR3 is TGCAGTGTTGACAGGGGTACTGAAGCTTTCTTT.

The chain combines TRBV10-2 with TRBJ1-2; D gene uncertain. This CDR3 comprises 13 residues. Germline CDR1 is WSHSY and CDR2 is SAAADI. Deletions cut 4 bases from V and 4 bases from J, with 10 bases between. CDR3: CASSAYEGYGYTF. The CDR3 bases are TGCGCCAGCAGTGCTTACGAGGGCTATGGCTACACCTTC.

The chain carries TRBV2 and TRBJ1-5; 7 bases align to TRBD1. The germline CDR1 and CDR2 sequences are SNHLY and FYNNEI. With V trimmed by 6 bases and J by 3 bases, 11 bases remained unmatched. CDR3 length equals 16 residues. The CDR3 loop reads CASRTGPRQPNQPQHF. CDR3 DNA sequence: TGTGCCAGCAGGACAGGGCCCCGCCAACCCAATCAGCCCCAGCATTTT.

This clone appeared a single time. This chain links TRBV30 with TRBJ2-1; TRBD2 matches 7 bases. This CDR3 has 15 residues. Trimming at V came to 1 base and at J to 3 bases, leaving 6 bases not matched to a gene. In germline, CDR1 is GTSNPN, CDR2 SVGIG (reference sequence). The CDR3 protein is CAWSGWSGDYNEQFF. The CDR3 DNA reads TGTGCCTGGAGTGGATGGAGCGGGGACTACAATGAGCAGTTCTTC. Based on the CDR3 plus reference TRBV30 and TRBJ2-1, the full variable domain is SQTIHQWPATLVQPVGSPLSLECTVEGTSNPNLYWYRQAAGRGLQLLFYSVGIGQISSEVPQNLSASRPQDRQFILSSKKLLLSDSGFYLCAWSGWSGDYNEQFFGPGTRLTVL.

In its sample, this clone was seen once. The chain joins TRBV6-1 to TRBJ1-4, with a tentative D call TRBD1 (5 bases). Trimming shortened V by 1 base and J by 10 bases, and 19 bases separated the two germline ends. The CDR3 loop spans 16 amino acids. The germline CDR1 and CDR2 sequences are MNHNS and SASEGT. The CDR3 sequence is CASSEGWSTGGGKLFF. CDR3 DNA: TGTGCCAGCAGTGAAGGATGGTCGACCGGCGGGGGAAAACTGTTTTTT.

This clone was seen only a few times. The rearrangement joins TRBV18 to TRBJ1-6; no clear D. Trimming cost V 3 bases and J 0 bases, with 18 bases left between them. CDR3 length: 19 residues. Germline-derived CDR1 and CDR2 are KGHSH and LQKENI. The CDR3 loop is CASSPSVLLGSSYNSPLHF. The CDR3 DNA is TGTGCCAGCTCACCCTCGGTCCTACTGGGGAGCTCCTATAATTCACCCCTCCACTTT.

The chain is built from TRBV5-1 and TRBJ1-1; the match to TRBD1 covers 10 bases. After removal of 6 bases from V and 5 bases from J, the junction contained 13 bases not matched to a gene. Germline V gene sequence: CDR1 SGHRS, CDR2 YFSETQ. CDR3 length: 16 amino acids. The CDR3 loop reads CASTRTGGGVETEAFF. CDR3 nucleotides: TGCGCCAGCACACGGACAGGGGGTGGAGTGGAAACTGAAGCTTTCTTT.

The chain combines TRBV18 with TRBJ1-5; no firm D call. Germline V gene sequence: CDR1 KGHSH, CDR2 LQKENI. The CDR3 has 14 residues. The V gene lost 3 bases and the J gene lost 4 bases, with 10 bases spanning the gap. CDR3 residues: CASSPVTENQPQHF. The DNA of the CDR3 is TGTGCCAGCTCACCCGTAACAGAAAATCAGCCCCAGCATTTT. Full variable domain (rest looked up from reference TRBV18 and TRBJ1-5): NAGVMQNPRHLVRRRGQEARLRCSPMKGHSHVYWYRQLPEEGLKFMVYLQKENIIDESGMPKERFSAEFPKEGPSILRIQQVVRGDSAAYFCASSPVTENQPQHFGDGTRLSIL.

This clone was detected only a few times. V is TRBV3-1 (or the pseudogene TRBV3-2) and J is TRBJ2-1, with a weak D call TRBD2 (6 bases). The V gene's germline CDR1 is LGHDT and CDR2 YNNKEL (reference sequence). V was pared by 4 bases and J by 6 bases, with 16 bases between. The CDR3 is 15 residues long. The CDR3: CASSRGMGGFNEQFF. DNA of the CDR3: TGTGCCAGCAGCCGGGGAATGGGGGGATTCAATGAGCAGTTCTTC.

Turning to this clone: A junction end diverges from the germline sequence, so it may reflect a read error. The rearrangement joins TRBV28 to TRBJ1-5; tentatively, D is TRBD1 (6 bases). The CDR3 sequence is 13 residues long. Looked up from germline, CDR1 is MDHEN and CDR2 is SYDVKM. CDR3 DNA: TGTGCCAGCAGTTCGGACAGAGATCAGCTCCAGCATTTT. This codes for CASSSDRDQLQHF.

The V call is TRBV5-1, the J call TRBJ2-5; D is possibly TRBD2 (6 bases). CDR1 SGHRS and CDR2 YFSETQ come from the germline V gene. The V and J ends lost 5 bases and 2 bases respectively, with 22 bases between them. CDR3 size: 17 residues. Written as DNA, the CDR3 is TGCGCCAGCAGAAAGACCCCGGGACTTCCTTTACAAGAGACCCAGTACTTC. It yields the protein CASRKTPGLPLQETQYF.

The rearrangement links TRBV6-6 to TRBJ2-1, with 7 bases fitting TRBD2. Germline V gene sequence: CDR1 MNHNY, CDR2 SVGAGI (reference sequence). Unmatched junction bases numbered 3, after V lost 3 bases and J lost 4 bases. This CDR3 spans 14 amino acids. The CDR3 nucleotides are TGTGCCAGCAGTTATAGGCGGGGGTACAATGAGCAGTTCTTC. This codes for CASSYRRGYNEQFF.

The J gene is TRBJ1-4, the V gene TRBV5-8, with 8 bases identical to TRBD1. The germline CDR1 and CDR2 sequences are SGHTS and YDEGEE. V gave up 4 bases and J gave up 8 bases; unmatched junction bases: 10. This CDR3 has 15 residues. The CDR3: CASSLKQGGNEKLFF. In DNA, the CDR3 is TGTGCCAGCAGCCTAAAACAGGGGGGGAACGAAAAACTGTTTTTT.

V and J are TRBV28 and TRBJ2-1, with 9 nucleotides matching TRBD2. The CDR3 is 17 residues long. V lost 6 bases and J lost 14; bases outside the gene matches: 23. Per germline, CDR1 MDHEN and CDR2 SYDVKM. Here the CDR3 reads CASRSSSGETSGAGEFF. In DNA, the CDR3 is TGTGCCAGCAGGTCCTCTAGCGGGGAGACAAGTGGGGCGGGGGAGTTCTTC.

The chain is built from TRBV5-1 and TRBJ2-7, with D perhaps matching TRBD2 (6 bases). Germline CDR1 reads SGHRS; CDR2 reads YFSETQ. Trimming cost V 7 bases and J 0 bases, with 11 bases left between them. This CDR3 has 13 residues. The CDR3 nucleotides read TGCGCCAGCGGCCCCGGGAGCTCCTACGAGCAGTACTTC. Amino acids: CASGPGSSYEQYF.